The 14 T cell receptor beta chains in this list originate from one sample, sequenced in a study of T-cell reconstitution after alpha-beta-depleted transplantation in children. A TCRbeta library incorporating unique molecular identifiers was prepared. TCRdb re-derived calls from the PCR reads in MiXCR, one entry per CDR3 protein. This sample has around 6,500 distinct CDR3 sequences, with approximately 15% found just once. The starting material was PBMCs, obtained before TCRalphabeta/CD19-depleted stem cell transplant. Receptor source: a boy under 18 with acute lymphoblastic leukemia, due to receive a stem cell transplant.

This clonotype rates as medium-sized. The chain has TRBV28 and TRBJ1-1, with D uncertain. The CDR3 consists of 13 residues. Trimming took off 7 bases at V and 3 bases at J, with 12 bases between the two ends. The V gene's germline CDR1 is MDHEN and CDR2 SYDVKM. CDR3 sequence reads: CASKPQIDTEAFF. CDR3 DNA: TGTGCCAGCAAACCACAGATAGACACTGAAGCTTTCTTT.

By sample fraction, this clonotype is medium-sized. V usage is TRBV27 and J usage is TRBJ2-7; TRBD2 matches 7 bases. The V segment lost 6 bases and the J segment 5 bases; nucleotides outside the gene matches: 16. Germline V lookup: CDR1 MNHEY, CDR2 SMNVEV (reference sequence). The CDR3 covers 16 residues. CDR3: CASSSPQAGWANEQYF. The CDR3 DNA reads TGTGCCAGCAGCTCCCCTCAAGCGGGGTGGGCCAACGAGCAGTACTTC.

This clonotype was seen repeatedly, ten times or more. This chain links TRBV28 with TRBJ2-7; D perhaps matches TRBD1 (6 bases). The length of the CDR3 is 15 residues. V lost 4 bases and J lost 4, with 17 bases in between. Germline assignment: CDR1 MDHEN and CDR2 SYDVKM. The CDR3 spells CASSSSTGIRYEQYF. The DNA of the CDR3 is TGTGCCAGCAGTTCATCCACAGGGATCAGGTACGAGCAGTACTTC.

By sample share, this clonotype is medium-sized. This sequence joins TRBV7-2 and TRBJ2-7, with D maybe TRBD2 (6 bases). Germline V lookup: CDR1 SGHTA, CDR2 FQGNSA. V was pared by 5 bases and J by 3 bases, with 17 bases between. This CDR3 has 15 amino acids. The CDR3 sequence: CASSRLGGKNYEQYF. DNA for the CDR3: TGTGCCAGCAGCCGGCTGGGCGGGAAGAACTACGAGCAGTACTTC.

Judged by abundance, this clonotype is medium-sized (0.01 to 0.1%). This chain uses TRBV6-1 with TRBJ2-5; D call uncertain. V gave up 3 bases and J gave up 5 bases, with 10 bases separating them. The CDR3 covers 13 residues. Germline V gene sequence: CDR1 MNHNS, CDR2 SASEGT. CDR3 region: CASSEDSQETQYF. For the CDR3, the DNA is TGTGCCAGCAGTGAGGATTCTCAGGAGACCCAGTACTTC.

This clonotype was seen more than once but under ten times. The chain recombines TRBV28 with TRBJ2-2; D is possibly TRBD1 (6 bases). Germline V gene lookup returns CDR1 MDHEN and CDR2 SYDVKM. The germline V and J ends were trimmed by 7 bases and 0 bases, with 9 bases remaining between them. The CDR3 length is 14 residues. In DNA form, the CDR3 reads TGTGCCAGCATTGACAGGACGAACACCGGGGAGCTGTTTTTT. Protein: CASIDRTNTGELFF.

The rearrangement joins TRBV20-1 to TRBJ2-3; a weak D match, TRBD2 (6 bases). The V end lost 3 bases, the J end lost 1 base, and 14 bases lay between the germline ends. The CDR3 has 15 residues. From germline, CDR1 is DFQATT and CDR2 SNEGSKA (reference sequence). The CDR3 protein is CSASSGGEGTDTQYF. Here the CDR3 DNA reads TGCAGTGCTAGTAGTGGAGGGGAGGGCACAGATACGCAGTATTTT.

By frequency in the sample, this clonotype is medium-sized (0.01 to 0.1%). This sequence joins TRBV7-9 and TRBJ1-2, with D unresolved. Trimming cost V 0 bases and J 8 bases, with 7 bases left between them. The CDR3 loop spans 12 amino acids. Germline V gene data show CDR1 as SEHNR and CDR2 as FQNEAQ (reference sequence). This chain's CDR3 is CASSLAQGGYTF. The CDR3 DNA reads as TGTGCCAGCAGCTTAGCCCAAGGGGGCTACACCTTC.

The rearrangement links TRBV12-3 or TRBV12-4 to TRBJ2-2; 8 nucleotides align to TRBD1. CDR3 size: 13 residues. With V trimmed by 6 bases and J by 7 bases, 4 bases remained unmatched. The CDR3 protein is CASSQGAGGELFF. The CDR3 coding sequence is TGTGCCAGCAGCCAGGGGGCCGGCGGGGAGCTGTTTTTT.

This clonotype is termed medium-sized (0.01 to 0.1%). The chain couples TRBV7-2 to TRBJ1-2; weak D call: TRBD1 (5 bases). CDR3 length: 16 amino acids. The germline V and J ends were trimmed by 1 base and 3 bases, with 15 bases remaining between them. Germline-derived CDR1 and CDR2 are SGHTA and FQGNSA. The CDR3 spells CASSLGVRVSDYGYTF. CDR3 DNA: TGTGCCAGCAGCTTAGGGGTCAGGGTCTCAGACTATGGCTACACCTTC.

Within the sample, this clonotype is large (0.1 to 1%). The CDR3 DNA is TGCAGCGTGGCCACCCGTTGGGGAGAAGCTTTCTTT. Translating it yields CSVATRWGEAFF. The chain employs TRBV29-1 and TRBJ1-1; no clear D. The V gene's germline CDR1 is SQVTM and CDR2 ANQGSEA. CDR3 length: 12 amino acids. Trimming shortened V by 6 bases and J by 8 bases, and 16 bases separated the two germline ends. Full variable domain (remainder filled in from reference TRBV29-1 and TRBJ1-1): SAVISQKPSRDICQRGTSLTIQCQVDSQVTMMFWYRQQPGQSLTLIATANQGSEATYESGFVIDKFPISRPNLTFSTLTVSNMSPEDSSIYLCSVATRWGEAFFGQGTRLTVV.

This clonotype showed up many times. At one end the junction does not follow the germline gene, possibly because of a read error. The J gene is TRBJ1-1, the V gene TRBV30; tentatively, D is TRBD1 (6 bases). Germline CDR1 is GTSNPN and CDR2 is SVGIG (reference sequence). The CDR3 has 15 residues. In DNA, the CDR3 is TGTGCCTGGAGTGTACCCCCAGCCGGGGGGCCTGAGGCTTTCTTT. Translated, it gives CAWSVPPAGGPEAFF. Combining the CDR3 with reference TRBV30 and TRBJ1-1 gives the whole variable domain SQTIHQWPATLVQPVGSPLSLECTVEGTSNPNLYWYRQAAGRGLQLLFYSVGIGQISSEVPQNLSASRPQDRQFILSSKKLLLSDSGFYLCAWSVPPAGGPEAFFGQGTRLTVV.

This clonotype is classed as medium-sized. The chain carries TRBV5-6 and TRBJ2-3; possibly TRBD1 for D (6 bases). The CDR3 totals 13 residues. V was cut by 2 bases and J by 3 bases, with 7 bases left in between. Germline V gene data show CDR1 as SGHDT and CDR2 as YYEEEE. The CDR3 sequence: CASSLGTTDTQYF. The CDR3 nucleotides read TGTGCCAGCAGCTTAGGGACAACAGATACGCAGTATTTT.

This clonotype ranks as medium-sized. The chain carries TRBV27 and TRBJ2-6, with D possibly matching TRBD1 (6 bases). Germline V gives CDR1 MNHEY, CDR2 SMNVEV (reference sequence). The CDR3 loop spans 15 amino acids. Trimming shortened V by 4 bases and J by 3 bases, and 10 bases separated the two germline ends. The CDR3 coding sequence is TGTGCCAGCAGTTCTGACAGGAATGGGGCCAACGTCCTGACTTTC. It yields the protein CASSSDRNGANVLTF. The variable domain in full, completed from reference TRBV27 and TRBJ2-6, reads EAQVTQNPRYLITVTGKKLTVTCSQNMNHEYMSWYRQDPGLGLRQIYYSMNVEVTDKGDVPEGYKVSRKEKRNFPLILESPSPNQTSLYFCASSSDRNGANVLTFGAGSRLTVL.